The 8 T cell receptor beta chains listed next were all sequenced from one sample in a study of T cell responses to AZD1222 COVID-19 vaccine. Generated by immunoSEQ multiplex PCR, the TCRdb table keeps only in-frame clones and is missing some. The table lists approximately 150,000 clones, about 90% of them singletons. The source was peripheral blood, collected 28 days after the second dose of the MenACWY control vaccine. These TCRs come from an adult who received the MenACWY meningococcal vaccine as a control.

The V and J genes are TRBV18 and TRBJ2-7, with 8 bases lining up with TRBD1. The CDR3 length is 15 residues. V shed 3 bases and J 4 bases; nucleotides not matched to a gene: 8. The V gene's germline CDR1 is KGHSH and CDR2 LQKENI. DNA for the CDR3: TGTGCCAGCTCACCTCTCCCCGGACAGGGTTACGAGCAGTACTTC. It codes for CASSPLPGQGYEQYF.

The CDR3 spells CASSKAGDSGANVLTF. The CDR3 DNA is TGTGCCAGCAGCAAGGCAGGGGACTCTGGGGCCAACGTCCTGACTTTC. The V and J genes are TRBV21-1 and TRBJ2-6; the D call TRBD1 from the table was never checked on the DNA. TRBV21-1 is a pseudogene locus. The CDR3 runs 16 residues.

The chain uses TRBV3-1 (or the pseudogene TRBV3-2) and TRBJ2-5, with 16 bases matching TRBD2. Germline CDR1 is LGHDT and CDR2 is YNNKEL (reference sequence). Losses at the gene ends were 3 bases for V and 2 bases for J; bases not matched to a gene: 0. This CDR3 spans 16 amino acids. The CDR3 coding sequence is TGTGCCAGCAGCCAGGGACTAGCGGGAGGGCAAGAGACCCAGTACTTC. Its translation is CASSQGLAGGQETQYF.

The gene calls are TRBV30 and TRBJ1-1, with no clear D. There are 14 residues in the CDR3. V gave up 4 bases and J gave up 1 base, with 13 bases separating them. Germline CDR1 reads GTSNPN; CDR2 reads SVGIG (reference sequence). The CDR3 is CAWTPEPGNTEAFF. The CDR3 DNA reads TGTGCCTGGACACCCGAGCCCGGGAACACTGAAGCTTTCTTT. Based on the CDR3 plus reference TRBV30 and TRBJ1-1, the full variable domain is SQTIHQWPATLVQPVGSPLSLECTVEGTSNPNLYWYRQAAGRGLQLLFYSVGIGQISSEVPQNLSASRPQDRQFILSSKKLLLSDSGFYLCAWTPEPGNTEAFFGQGTRLTVV.

V usage is TRBV15 and J usage is TRBJ1-5, with a tentative D call TRBD1 (6 bases). The CDR3 spans 16 residues. Trimming stripped 0 bases from V and 5 bases from J, with 14 bases between. CDR1 is LNHNV, CDR2 YYDKDF, per germline (reference sequence). CDR3 protein: CATSRDTGKAHQPQHF. The DNA for the CDR3 is TGTGCCACCAGCAGAGATACAGGGAAGGCGCATCAGCCCCAGCATTTT.

The chain couples TRBV19 to TRBJ1-3; a weak D match, TRBD1 (5 bases). V dropped 5 bases and J dropped 2 bases, with 10 bases sitting between them. Germline CDR1 is LNHDA and CDR2 is SQIVND (reference sequence). This CDR3 is 14 amino acids long. CDR3 in DNA: TGTGCCAGTAGTGAGGGGACGGCTGGAAACACCATATATTTT. Translating gives CASSEGTAGNTIYF.

The table lists this clone with a count of one. V usage is TRBV4-1 and J usage is TRBJ1-1; D is possibly TRBD1 (5 bases). The CDR3 is 15 amino acids. V was trimmed by 4 bases and J by 0 bases, leaving 12 bases between them. CDR1 and CDR2 (germline): MGHRA, YSYEKL. CDR3 DNA sequence: TGCGCCAGCAGCCCACAGGTAGGGATGAACACTGAAGCTTTCTTT. This sequence encodes CASSPQVGMNTEAFF.

The chain carries TRBV24-1 and TRBJ2-2; the match to TRBD1 covers 8 bases. With V trimmed by 4 bases and J by 6 bases, 3 bases remained unmatched. The length of the CDR3 is 14 residues. Germline CDR1 is KGHDR and CDR2 is SFDVKD. CDR3 sequence (DNA): TGTGCCACCAGTGAAAGGACAGGGTCCGGGGAGCTGTTTTTT. Its translation: CATSERTGSGELFF.